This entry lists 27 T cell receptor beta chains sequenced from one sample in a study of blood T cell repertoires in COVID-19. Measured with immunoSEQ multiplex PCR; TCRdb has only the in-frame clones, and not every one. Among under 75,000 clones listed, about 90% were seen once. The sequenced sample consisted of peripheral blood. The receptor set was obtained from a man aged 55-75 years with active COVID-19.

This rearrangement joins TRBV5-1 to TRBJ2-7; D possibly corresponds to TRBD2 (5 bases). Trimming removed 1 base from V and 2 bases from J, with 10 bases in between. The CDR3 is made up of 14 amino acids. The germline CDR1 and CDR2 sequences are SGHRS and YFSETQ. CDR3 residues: CASSLSGLTYEQYF. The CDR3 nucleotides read TGCGCCAGCAGCTTGAGCGGACTTACCTACGAGCAGTACTTC.

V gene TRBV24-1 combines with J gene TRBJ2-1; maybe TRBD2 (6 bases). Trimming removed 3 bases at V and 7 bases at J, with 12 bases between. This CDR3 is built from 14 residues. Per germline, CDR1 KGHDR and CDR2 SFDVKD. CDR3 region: CATSDGGVGNEQFF. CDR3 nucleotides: TGTGCCACCAGTGATGGAGGGGTAGGAAATGAGCAGTTCTTC.

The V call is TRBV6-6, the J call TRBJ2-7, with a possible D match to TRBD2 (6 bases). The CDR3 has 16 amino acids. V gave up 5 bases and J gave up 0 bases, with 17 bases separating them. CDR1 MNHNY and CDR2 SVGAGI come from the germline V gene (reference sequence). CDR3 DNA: TGTGCCAGCAGTAACCCCGGGGCGGGACTCTCCTACGAGCAGTACTTC. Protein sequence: CASSNPGAGLSYEQYF.

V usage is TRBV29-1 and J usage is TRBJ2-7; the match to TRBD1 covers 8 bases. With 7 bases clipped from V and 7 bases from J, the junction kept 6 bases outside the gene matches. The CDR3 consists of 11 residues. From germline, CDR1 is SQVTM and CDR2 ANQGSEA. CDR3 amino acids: CSAGQGREQYF. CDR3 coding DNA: TGCAGCGCCGGACAGGGCAGGGAGCAGTACTTC.

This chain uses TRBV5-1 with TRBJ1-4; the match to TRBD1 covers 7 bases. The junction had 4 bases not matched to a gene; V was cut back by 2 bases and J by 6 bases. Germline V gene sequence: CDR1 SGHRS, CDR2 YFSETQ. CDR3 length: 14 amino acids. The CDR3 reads CASSFQGEDEKLFF. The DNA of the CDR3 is TGCGCCAGCAGCTTTCAGGGGGAGGATGAAAAACTGTTTTTT. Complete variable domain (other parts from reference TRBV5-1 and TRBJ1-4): KAGVTQTPRYLIKTRGQQVTLSCSPISGHRSVSWYQQTPGQGLQFLFEYFSETQRNKGNFPGRFSGRQFSNSRSEMNVSTLELGDSALYLCASSFQGEDEKLFFGSGTQLSVL.

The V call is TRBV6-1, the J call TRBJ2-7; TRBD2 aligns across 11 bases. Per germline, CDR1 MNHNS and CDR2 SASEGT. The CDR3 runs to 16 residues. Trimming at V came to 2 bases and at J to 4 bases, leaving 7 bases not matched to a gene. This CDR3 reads CASSEWLAGGDYEQYF. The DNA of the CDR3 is TGTGCCAGCAGTGAATGGCTAGCGGGGGGCGATTACGAGCAGTACTTC.

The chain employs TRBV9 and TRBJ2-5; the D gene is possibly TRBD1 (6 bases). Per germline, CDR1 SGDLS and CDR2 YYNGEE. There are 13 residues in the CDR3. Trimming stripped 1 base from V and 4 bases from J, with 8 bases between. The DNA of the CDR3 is TGTGCCAGCAGCGTAACAGGGCGAGAGACCCAGTACTTC. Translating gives CASSVTGRETQYF.

CDR3 in amino acids: CASSHGGASYEQYF. The CDR3 DNA follows: TGTGCCAGCAGCCATGGGGGGGCCTCCTACGAGCAGTACTTC. V is TRBV7-2 and J is TRBJ2-7; tentatively, D is TRBD2 (7 bases). The V gene lost 5 bases and the J gene lost 0 bases, with 11 bases spanning the gap. The CDR3 is 14 residues long. CDR1 and CDR2 (germline): SGHTA, FQGNSA.

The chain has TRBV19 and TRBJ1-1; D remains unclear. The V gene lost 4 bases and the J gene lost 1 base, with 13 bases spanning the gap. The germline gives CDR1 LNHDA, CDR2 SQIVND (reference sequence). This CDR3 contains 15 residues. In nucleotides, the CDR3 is TGTGCCAGTAGTAGTCCGGTACAGCAGAACACTGAAGCTTTCTTT. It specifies CASSSPVQQNTEAFF. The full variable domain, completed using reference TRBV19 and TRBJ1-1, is DGGITQSPKYLFRKEGQNVTLSCEQNLNHDAMYWYRQDPGQGLRLIYYSQIVNDFQKGDIAEGYSVSREKKESFPLTVTSAQKNPTAFYLCASSSPVQQNTEAFFGQGTRLTVV.

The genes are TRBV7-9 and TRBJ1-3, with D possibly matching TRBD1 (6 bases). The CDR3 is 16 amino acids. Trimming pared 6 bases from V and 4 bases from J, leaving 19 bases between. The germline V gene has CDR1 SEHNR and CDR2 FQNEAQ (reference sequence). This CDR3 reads CASRMAGGRGGNTIYF. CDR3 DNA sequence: TGTGCCAGCAGGATGGCGGGCGGCAGGGGCGGAAACACCATATATTTT.

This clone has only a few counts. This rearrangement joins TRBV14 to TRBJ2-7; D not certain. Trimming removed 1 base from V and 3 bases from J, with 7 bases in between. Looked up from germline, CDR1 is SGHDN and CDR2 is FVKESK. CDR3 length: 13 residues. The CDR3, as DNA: TGTGCCAGCAGCCAAGTACAAAGCTACGAGCAGTACTTC. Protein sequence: CASSQVQSYEQYF.

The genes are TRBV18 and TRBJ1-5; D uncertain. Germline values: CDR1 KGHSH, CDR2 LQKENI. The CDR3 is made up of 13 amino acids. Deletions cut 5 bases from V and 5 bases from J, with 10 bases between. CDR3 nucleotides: TGTGCCAGCTCAGGAGCAGAGGATCAGCCCCAGCATTTT. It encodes CASSGAEDQPQHF.

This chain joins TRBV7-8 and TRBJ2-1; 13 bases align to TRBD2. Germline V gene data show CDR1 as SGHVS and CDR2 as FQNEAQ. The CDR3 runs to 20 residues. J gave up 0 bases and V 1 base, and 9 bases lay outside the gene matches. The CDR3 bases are TGTGCCAGCAGCTTAGTCCGGGGACTAGCGGGGCAAAGCTCCTACAATGAGCAGTTCTTC. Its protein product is CASSLVRGLAGQSSYNEQFF.

DNA for the CDR3: TGTGCCAGCAGTGCAACGGACAGGGTAGGTTCAACTTTCTTT. Translated, it gives CASSATDRVGSTFF. The chain carries TRBV2 and TRBJ1-1, with TRBD1 matching over 8 bases. The ends lost 4 bases at V and 12 bases at J; junction bases unmatched: 13. This CDR3 has 14 residues. Germline CDR1 SNHLY, CDR2 FYNNEI.

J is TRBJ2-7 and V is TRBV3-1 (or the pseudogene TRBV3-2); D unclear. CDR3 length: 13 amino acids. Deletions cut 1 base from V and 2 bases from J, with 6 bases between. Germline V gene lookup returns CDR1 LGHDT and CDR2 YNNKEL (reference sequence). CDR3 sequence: CASSQGTAYEQYF. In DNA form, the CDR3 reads TGTGCCAGCAGCCAAGGTACAGCCTACGAGCAGTACTTC.

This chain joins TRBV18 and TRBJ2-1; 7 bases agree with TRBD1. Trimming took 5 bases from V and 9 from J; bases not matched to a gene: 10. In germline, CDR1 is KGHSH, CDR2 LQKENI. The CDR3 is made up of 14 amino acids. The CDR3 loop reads CASSLTQGSREQFF. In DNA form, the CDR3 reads TGTGCCAGCTCATTGACACAGGGGTCTCGTGAGCAGTTCTTC.

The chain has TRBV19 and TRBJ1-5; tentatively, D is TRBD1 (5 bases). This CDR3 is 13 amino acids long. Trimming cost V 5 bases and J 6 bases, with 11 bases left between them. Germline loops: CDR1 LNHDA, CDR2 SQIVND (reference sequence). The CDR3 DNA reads TGTGCCAGTAGTGAACTCGGGGGTCAGCCCCAGCATTTT. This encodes CASSELGGQPQHF.

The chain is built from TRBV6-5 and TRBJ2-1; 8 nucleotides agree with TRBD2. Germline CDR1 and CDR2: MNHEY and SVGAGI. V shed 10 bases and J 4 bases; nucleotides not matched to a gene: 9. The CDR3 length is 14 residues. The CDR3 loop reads CATRPGGPYNEQFF. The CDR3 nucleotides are TGTGCCACCAGGCCGGGAGGGCCATACAATGAGCAGTTCTTC.

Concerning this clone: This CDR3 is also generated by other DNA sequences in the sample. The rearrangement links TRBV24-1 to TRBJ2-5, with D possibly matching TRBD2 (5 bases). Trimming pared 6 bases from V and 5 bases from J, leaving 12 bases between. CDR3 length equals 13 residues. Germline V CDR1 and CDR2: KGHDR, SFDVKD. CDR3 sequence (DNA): TGTGCCACCAGTCCCGGAGGCAGGGAGACCCAGTACTTC. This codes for CATSPGGRETQYF.

The CDR3 spells CASSQDLGTGKRDSGNTIYF. CDR3 coding DNA: TGCGCCAGCAGCCAAGACCTTGGCACAGGGAAGAGGGACTCTGGAAACACCATATATTTT. J is TRBJ1-3 and V is TRBV4-1; D may be TRBD1 (6 bases). V lost 0 bases, J lost 0 bases, and 21 bases lay in between. The CDR3 length is 20 residues. In germline, CDR1 is MGHRA, CDR2 YSYEKL.

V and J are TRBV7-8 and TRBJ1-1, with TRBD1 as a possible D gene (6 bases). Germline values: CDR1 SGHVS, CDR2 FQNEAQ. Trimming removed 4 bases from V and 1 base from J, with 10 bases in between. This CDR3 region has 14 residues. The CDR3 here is CASSSGTQNTEAFF. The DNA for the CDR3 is TGTGCCAGCAGCTCCGGGACACAGAACACTGAAGCTTTCTTT.

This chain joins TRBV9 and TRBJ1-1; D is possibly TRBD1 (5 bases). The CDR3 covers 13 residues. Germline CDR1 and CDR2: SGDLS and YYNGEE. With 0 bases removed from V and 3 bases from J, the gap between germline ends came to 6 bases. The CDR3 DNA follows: TGTGCCAGCAGCGTAGAGGGGCACACTGAAGCTTTCTTT. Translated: CASSVEGHTEAFF. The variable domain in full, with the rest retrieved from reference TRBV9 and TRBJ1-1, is DSGVTQTPKHLITATGQRVTLRCSPRSGDLSVYWYQQSLDQGLQFLIQYYNGEERAKGNILERFSAQQFPDLHSELNLSSLELGDSALYFCASSVEGHTEAFFGQGTRLTVV.

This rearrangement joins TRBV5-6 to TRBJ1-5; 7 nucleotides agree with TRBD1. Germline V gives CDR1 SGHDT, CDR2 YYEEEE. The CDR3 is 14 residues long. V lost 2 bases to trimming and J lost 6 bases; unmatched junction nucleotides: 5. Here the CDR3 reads CASSFGQEGQPQHF. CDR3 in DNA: TGTGCCAGCAGCTTCGGACAGGAAGGTCAGCCCCAGCATTTT.

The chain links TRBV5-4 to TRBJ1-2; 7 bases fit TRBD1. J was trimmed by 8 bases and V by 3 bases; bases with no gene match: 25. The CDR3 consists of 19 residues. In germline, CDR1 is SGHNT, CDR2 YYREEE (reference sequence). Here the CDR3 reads CASSSWKNRGGGGFAGYTF. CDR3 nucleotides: TGTGCCAGCAGCTCGTGGAAGAACAGGGGTGGCGGGGGGTTTGCGGGCTACACCTTC.

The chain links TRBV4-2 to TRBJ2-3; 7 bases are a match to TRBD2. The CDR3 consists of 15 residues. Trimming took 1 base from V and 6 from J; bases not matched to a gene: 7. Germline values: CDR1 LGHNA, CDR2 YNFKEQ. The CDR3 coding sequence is TGTGCCAGCAGCCAAGCTATGGGAGGGGCGGATACGCAGTATTTT. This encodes CASSQAMGGADTQYF.

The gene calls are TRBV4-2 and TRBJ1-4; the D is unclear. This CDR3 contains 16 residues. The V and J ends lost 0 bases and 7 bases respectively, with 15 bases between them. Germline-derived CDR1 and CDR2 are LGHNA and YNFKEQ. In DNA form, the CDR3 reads TGTGCCAGCAGCCAAGATAGCTCGCGGATGACTGAAAAACTGTTTTTT. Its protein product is CASSQDSSRMTEKLFF.

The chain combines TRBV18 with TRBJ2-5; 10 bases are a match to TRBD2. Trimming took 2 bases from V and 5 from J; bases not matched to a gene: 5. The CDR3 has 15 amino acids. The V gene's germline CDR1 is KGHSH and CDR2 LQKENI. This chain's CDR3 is CASSPRLAGVETQYF. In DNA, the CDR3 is TGTGCCAGCTCACCAAGGCTAGCGGGAGTTGAGACCCAGTACTTC.